This entry lists 26 T cell receptor beta chains sequenced from one sample in a study of post-analysis software for immune sequencing data. Unique molecular identifiers tagged the TCR beta cDNA libraries. TCRdb reprocessed the PCR reads with MiXCR, giving one entry per CDR3 protein. The table records about 430,000 distinct CDR3 sequences, 39% of them present only once. Study results and limitations: When patients were compared with controls, about 5 TRBV segments were more frequent, TRBV5-6, TRBV5-1 and TRBV20-1 among them.

No antigens are known for them. Sample: blood. The source of these receptors is a girl aged 2-10 years with multiple sclerosis.

J is TRBJ2-5 and V is TRBV28, with 7 bases aligning to TRBD1. The J call may be incorrect, as the DNA end agrees better with TRBJ2-7. Germline CDR1 and CDR2: MDHEN and SYDVKM. This CDR3 region has 13 residues. The CDR3 protein is CASTLGQPYEQYF. CDR3 in DNA: TGTGCCAGCACTTTGGGACAGCCCTACGAGCAGTACTTC.

Comment on this clonotype: No conserved phenylalanine or tryptophan ends this CDR3, so it is likely a read error. V and J are TRBV10-3 and TRBJ1-6; D is unresolved. Germline lookup yields CDR1 ENHRY and CDR2 SYGVKD. Trimming shortened V by 4 bases and J by 0 bases, and 10 bases separated the two germline ends. The CDR3 is 16 residues long. CDR3 in amino acids: CAISGLKSSYNSPLHV. In nucleotides, the CDR3 is TGTGCCATCAGTGGTCTAAAAAGCTCCTATAATTCACCCCTCCACGTT.

The chain has TRBV4-2 and TRBJ2-2, with 8 bases lining up with TRBD1. With 0 bases clipped from V and 5 bases from J, the junction kept 11 bases outside the gene matches. Germline CDR1 is LGHNA and CDR2 is YNFKEQ. The CDR3 loop spans 18 amino acids. The CDR3 spells CASSQDPTWQGATGELFF. CDR3 coding DNA: TGTGCCAGCAGCCAAGATCCCACCTGGCAGGGGGCGACCGGGGAGCTGTTTTTT.

The V call is TRBV28, the J call TRBJ1-5; D gene ambiguous. Germline CDR1 reads MDHEN; CDR2 reads SYDVKM. The CDR3 runs to 12 residues. V lost 6 bases and J 4 bases, leaving 7 bases between the germline ends. CDR3 DNA sequence: TGTGCCAGCAGCTCAAAGAATCAGCCCCAGCATTTT. It translates to CASSSKNQPQHF. Drawing the rest from reference TRBV28 and TRBJ1-5, the complete variable domain is DVKVTQSSRYLVKRTGEKVFLECVQDMDHENMFWYRQDPGLGLRLIYFSYDVKMKEKGDIPEGYSVSREKKERFSLILESASTNQTSMYLCASSSKNQPQHFGDGTRLSIL.

The chain carries TRBV18 and TRBJ2-7; D may correspond to TRBD1 or TRBD2 (5 bases each). Germline assignment: CDR1 KGHSH and CDR2 LQKENI. V lost 1 base and J 4 bases, leaving 14 bases between the germline ends. This CDR3 is 15 amino acids long. The CDR3 nucleotides are TGTGCCAGCTCACCACAACCGGGACGGACGTACGAGCAGTACTTC. It encodes CASSPQPGRTYEQYF.

This chain connects TRBV6-1 to TRBJ2-7; D may be TRBD2 (6 bases). The CDR3 has 16 amino acids. Trimming took 2 bases from V and 0 from J, leaving 14 bases between them. Per the germline V gene, CDR1 is MNHNS and CDR2 is SASEGT. CDR3 nucleotide sequence: TGTGCCAGCAGTGAATGGGAGGCAGGACTCTCCTACGAGCAGTACTTC. Protein product: CASSEWEAGLSYEQYF.

The V and J genes are TRBV23-1 and TRBJ2-5; D is perhaps TRBD1 (6 bases). TRBV23-1 is classed as an ORF, of uncertain function. The CDR3 is made up of 15 amino acids. V shed 5 bases and J shed 2 bases, with 15 bases lying between them. The CDR3 here is CASSGNRQVQETQYF. The CDR3, as DNA: TGCGCCAGCAGTGGGAACCGACAGGTGCAAGAGACCCAGTACTTC.

This clonotype was counted a few times. The CDR3 sequence: CSAIRHNYEQYF. The CDR3 nucleotides read TGCAGTGCTATTAGACACAACTACGAGCAGTACTTC. The chain has TRBV20-1 and TRBJ2-7; D gene ambiguous. In germline, CDR1 is DFQATT, CDR2 SNEGSKA (reference sequence). This CDR3 region has 12 residues. Trimming pared 4 bases from V and 3 bases from J, leaving 10 bases between.

A few counts support this clonotype. The chain combines TRBV7-2 with TRBJ2-7; tentative D call: TRBD1 (6 bases). CDR3 size: 14 residues. The V end lost 5 bases, the J end lost 0 bases, and 11 bases lay between the germline ends. CDR1 is SGHTA, CDR2 FQGNSA, per germline. The CDR3 nucleotides are TGTGCCAGCAGCCCGCAGACAGGCTCCTACGAGCAGTACTTC. Its protein is CASSPQTGSYEQYF. Together with reference TRBV7-2 and TRBJ2-7, the CDR3 gives the full variable domain: GAGVSQSPSNKVTEKGKDVELRCDPISGHTALYWYRQSLGQGLEFLIYFQGNSAPDKSGLPSDRFSAERTGGSVSTLTIQRTQQEDSAVYLCASSPQTGSYEQYFGPGTRLTVT.

This clonotype was recorded many times. The chain combines TRBV4-1 with TRBJ2-7; D uncertain. V was trimmed by 1 base and J by 3 bases, leaving 13 bases between them. The CDR3 consists of 15 residues. Germline V gene lookup returns CDR1 MGHRA and CDR2 YSYEKL. CDR3 sequence: CASSQGQAANYEQYF. CDR3 sequence (DNA): TGCGCCAGCAGCCAAGGGCAGGCGGCCAACTACGAGCAGTACTTC.

This clonotype was observed a few times. The CDR3: CASSSKGQGWFDTEAFF. In DNA form, the CDR3 reads TGTGCCAGCAGCTCGAAGGGACAGGGCTGGTTTGACACTGAAGCTTTCTTT. The chain couples TRBV7-8 to TRBJ1-1, with 9 bases identical to TRBD1. CDR3 length: 17 amino acids. The germline V gene has CDR1 SGHVS and CDR2 FQNEAQ. The ends lost 4 bases at V and 3 bases at J; junction bases unmatched: 12. The full variable domain, completed using reference TRBV7-8 and TRBJ1-1, is GAGVSQSPRYKVAKRGQDVALRCDPISGHVSLFWYQQALGQGPEFLTYFQNEAQLDKSGLPSDRFFAERPEGSVSTLKIQRTQQEDSAVYLCASSSKGQGWFDTEAFFGQGTRLTVV.

The chain recombines TRBV20-1 with TRBJ2-3, with TRBD2 matching over 8 bases. V lost 3 bases to trimming and J lost 0 bases; unmatched junction nucleotides: 5. The CDR3 runs to 15 residues. Germline CDR1 is DFQATT and CDR2 is SNEGSKA (reference sequence). Here the CDR3 DNA reads TGCAGTGCTAGTTTCCGGGAGGGTAGCACAGATACGCAGTATTTT. This encodes CSASFREGSTDTQYF.

The chain uses TRBV7-2 and TRBJ1-3; D uncertain. V was cut by 5 bases and J by 1 base, with 6 bases left in between. The CDR3 has 13 amino acids. In germline, CDR1 is SGHTA, CDR2 FQGNSA. The CDR3 bases are TGTGCCAGCAGCGCCATTTCTGGAAACACCATATATTTT. This gives the protein CASSAISGNTIYF.

This clonotype was found a few times. This sequence joins TRBV6-5 and TRBJ1-6, with D tentatively TRBD1 (5 bases). V was shortened by 2 bases and J by 2 bases, with 7 bases between the two germline ends. The CDR3 runs to 15 residues. Germline CDR1 is MNHEY and CDR2 is SVGAGI. The CDR3 loop reads CASSYRQTYNSPLHF. The CDR3 DNA sequence: TGTGCCAGCAGTTACAGACAGACCTATAATTCACCCCTCCACTTT.

This clonotype was observed a handful of times. CDR3 bases: TGTGCCAGCAGCTTGGAAGGGGTGGGGGGCTACACCTTC. It encodes CASSLEGVGGYTF. This chain joins TRBV5-5 and TRBJ1-2, with a weak D call TRBD1 (5 bases). CDR3 length: 13 amino acids. V was trimmed by 0 bases and J by 8 bases, leaving 11 bases between them. The germline gives CDR1 SGHKS, CDR2 YYEKEE (reference sequence).

This chain links TRBV29-1 with TRBJ2-6; D is unclear. Germline V gene sequence: CDR1 SQVTM, CDR2 ANQGSEA. This CDR3 has 14 amino acids. V shed 2 bases and J shed 0 bases, with 5 bases lying between them. The CDR3 DNA reads as TGCAGCGTTGAAATGGTCTCTGGGGCCAACGTCCTGACTTTC. Protein product: CSVEMVSGANVLTF. Combining the CDR3 with reference TRBV29-1 and TRBJ2-6 gives the whole variable domain SAVISQKPSRDICQRGTSLTIQCQVDSQVTMMFWYRQQPGQSLTLIATANQGSEATYESGFVIDKFPISRPNLTFSTLTVSNMSPEDSSIYLCSVEMVSGANVLTFGAGSRLTVL.

The V call is TRBV4-1, the J call TRBJ2-7; TRBD2 might be the D (6 bases). The CDR3 totals 16 residues. Germline V gene lookup returns CDR1 MGHRA and CDR2 YSYEKL. Trimming took off 0 bases at V and 0 bases at J, with 12 bases between the two ends. CDR3 nucleotides: TGCGCCAGCAGCCAAGATCACGCGGGGACCTCCTACGAGCAGTACTTC. This gives the protein CASSQDHAGTSYEQYF.

This clonotype appeared a few times. This CDR3 is CSVAGPNNEQFF. CDR3 in DNA: TGCAGCGTTGCTGGTCCAAACAATGAGCAGTTCTTC. This rearrangement joins TRBV29-1 to TRBJ2-1; D not certain. Germline lookup yields CDR1 SQVTM and CDR2 ANQGSEA. The CDR3 consists of 12 residues. Trimming removed 4 bases at V and 5 bases at J, with 9 bases between.

This clonotype has a handful of counts. For the CDR3, the DNA is TGCGCCAGCAGCCAAGATCTAGGGTACCGGGAGCAGTACTTC. Amino acids: CASSQDLGYREQYF. The chain carries TRBV4-3 and TRBJ2-7; D remains unclear. Germline V gene data show CDR1 as LGHNA and CDR2 as YSLEER. Between the trimmed V and J ends, which lost 0 bases and 7 bases, there was a span of 13 bases. There are 14 residues in the CDR3.

The chain joins TRBV5-5 to TRBJ2-1, with no clear D. The length of the CDR3 is 15 residues. Deletions cut 1 base from V and 1 base from J, with 9 bases between. Per germline, CDR1 SGHKS and CDR2 YYEKEE (reference sequence). The CDR3 protein is CASSLMSVSYNEQFF. CDR3 bases: TGTGCCAGCAGCTTGATGTCGGTATCCTACAATGAGCAGTTCTTC.

This clonotype was recorded once. CDR3 region: CASSFGRSVYEQYF. CDR3 sequence (DNA): TGTGCCAGCAGTTTTGGTAGGAGCGTCTACGAGCAGTACTTC. V is TRBV12-3 or TRBV12-4 and J is TRBJ2-7; D unclear. Trimming cost V 3 bases and J 3 bases, with 12 bases left between them. The CDR3 is 14 residues long.

In this sample, this clonotype turned up a few times. J is TRBJ1-1 and V is TRBV6-5; D perhaps matches TRBD1 (6 bases). Germline V gene data show CDR1 as MNHEY and CDR2 as SVGAGI. The CDR3 covers 13 residues. Trimming stripped 6 bases from V and 1 base from J, with 9 bases between. The CDR3 sequence: CASRDSSNTEAFF. In DNA, the CDR3 is TGTGCCAGCAGGGACAGCTCGAACACTGAAGCTTTCTTT.

The chain combines TRBV5-1 with TRBJ2-7; D gene uncertain. Germline V gene lookup returns CDR1 SGHRS and CDR2 YFSETQ. The V end lost 1 base, the J end lost 3 bases, and 8 bases lay between the germline ends. The CDR3 covers 13 residues. The CDR3 bases are TGCGCCAGCAGCTTGCCCAGGATCTACGAGCAGTACTTC. Encoded protein: CASSLPRIYEQYF.

Regarding this clonotype: A much larger clone is a single base away; this may be a read error. The chain joins TRBV5-6 to TRBJ2-1; D not resolved. From germline, CDR1 is SGHDT and CDR2 YYEEEE. The CDR3 length is 11 residues. The V gene lost 2 bases and the J gene lost 8 bases, with 5 bases spanning the gap. The CDR3 bases are TGTGCCAGCAGCTTTTCCGATGAGCAGTTCTTC. It is translated as CASSFSDEQFF.

This clonotype came up a few times. This rearrangement joins TRBV13 to TRBJ2-7; D gene uncertain. This CDR3 is 15 amino acids long. Trimming cost V 3 bases and J 3 bases, with 15 bases left between them. The germline CDR1 and CDR2 sequences are PRHDT and FYEKMQ (reference sequence). CDR3 coding DNA: TGTGCCAGCAGCTTTGGCCCCTACAGATACTACGAGCAGTACTTC. Its translation is CASSFGPYRYYEQYF.

This chain uses TRBV20-1 with TRBJ2-1, with 11 bases fitting TRBD2. Germline CDR1 reads DFQATT; CDR2 reads SNEGSKA (reference sequence). The CDR3 is 18 amino acids. Trimming took 1 base from V and 0 from J; bases not matched to a gene: 8. CDR3: CSARVLAGGLSSYNEQFF. As DNA, the CDR3 is TGCAGTGCTAGAGTCCTAGCGGGAGGACTTAGCTCCTACAATGAGCAGTTCTTC.